What follows are 29 T cell receptor beta chains derived from one specimen sequenced in a study of blood T cell repertoires in COVID-19. Assay used: immunoSEQ multiplex PCR; TCRdb lists only in-frame clones, some missing. The sample has a few hundred thousand clones, roughly nine tenths seen once; the top ten hold about 3%. Sequenced input: PBMCs or T cells enriched from blood (not recorded which). The receptors shown here come from a woman aged 25 to 39 who had recovered from COVID-19.

This chain uses TRBV18 with TRBJ1-5; no reliable D call. The CDR3 has 14 residues. Trimming removed 6 bases from V and 5 bases from J, with 14 bases in between. Looked up from germline, CDR1 is KGHSH and CDR2 is LQKENI. The DNA of the CDR3 is TGTGCCAGCTCGCCAGGAGCCCGGGATCAGCCCCAGCATTTT. The encoded protein is CASSPGARDQPQHF.

The chain links TRBV6-2 or TRBV6-3 to TRBJ1-5, with D perhaps matching TRBD1 (5 bases). Trimming shortened V by 5 bases and J by 2 bases, and 10 bases separated the two germline ends. The CDR3 covers 14 residues. Germline loops: CDR1 MNHEY, CDR2 SVGEGT. The CDR3 sequence is CASSPPRGNQPQHF. Here the CDR3 DNA reads TGTGCCAGCAGTCCGCCCAGGGGCAATCAGCCCCAGCATTTT.

This rearrangement joins TRBV18 to TRBJ1-5; 10 bases are shared with TRBD1. Germline V lookup: CDR1 KGHSH, CDR2 LQKENI. This CDR3 region has 16 residues. J gave up 1 base and V 6 bases, and 6 bases lay outside the gene matches. CDR3 in DNA: TGTGCCAGCTCCCTCGGACAGGGGGGGAGCAATCAGCCCCAGCATTTT. As protein: CASSLGQGGSNQPQHF.

This clone has just one count. The chain combines TRBV3-1 (or the pseudogene TRBV3-2) with TRBJ1-2, with unresolved D. Germline CDR1 LGHDT, CDR2 YNNKEL (reference sequence). With 4 bases removed from V and 3 bases from J, the gap between germline ends came to 15 bases. This CDR3 contains 15 residues. DNA of the CDR3: TGTGCCAGCAGCCCTTCAGCGACGGGATACTATGGCTACACCTTC. As protein: CASSPSATGYYGYTF.

The genes are TRBV29-1 and TRBJ1-4; D call uncertain. V was trimmed by 5 bases and J by 6 bases, leaving 4 bases between them. The CDR3 totals 10 residues. CDR1 is SQVTM and CDR2 is ANQGSEA in the germline V gene. The CDR3 DNA reads TGCAGCGTTCGTCATGAAAAACTGTTTTTT. Protein product: CSVRHEKLFF.

The chain recombines TRBV5-1 with TRBJ1-6; the match to TRBD1 covers 7 bases. The CDR3 contains 14 residues. With V trimmed by 4 bases and J by 7 bases, 5 bases remained unmatched. Per germline, CDR1 SGHRS and CDR2 YFSETQ. CDR3 in amino acids: CASSPGTENSPLHF. Here the CDR3 DNA reads TGCGCCAGCAGCCCCGGGACAGAAAATTCACCCCTCCACTTT.

The J gene is TRBJ2-1, the V gene TRBV19; possibly TRBD2 for D (6 bases). V gave up 1 base and J gave up 4 bases, with 17 bases separating them. The CDR3 has 17 residues. Per germline, CDR1 LNHDA and CDR2 SQIVND (reference sequence). CDR3 sequence reads: CASSIGTGRTRYNEQFF. In DNA form, the CDR3 reads TGTGCCAGTAGTATAGGTACCGGGAGAACTAGGTACAATGAGCAGTTCTTC.

The V call is TRBV7-2, the J call TRBJ2-3; 12 bases match TRBD2. Germline V gives CDR1 SGHTA, CDR2 FQGNSA. The CDR3 spans 15 residues. V gave up 6 bases and J gave up 9 bases; unmatched junction bases: 10. CDR3 DNA sequence: TGTGCCAGCAGGCCGACTAGCGGGAGTACCTGGACGCAGTATTTT. Protein: CASRPTSGSTWTQYF. The full variable domain, completed using reference TRBV7-2 and TRBJ2-3, is GAGVSQSPSNKVTEKGKDVELRCDPISGHTALYWYRQSLGQGLEFLIYFQGNSAPDKSGLPSDRFSAERTGGSVSTLTIQRTQQEDSAVYLCASRPTSGSTWTQYFGPGTRLTVL.

The gene calls are TRBV27 and TRBJ1-1; 7 bases are shared with TRBD1. Unmatched junction bases numbered 5, after V lost 3 bases and J lost 4 bases. The CDR3 extends over 14 amino acids. Germline CDR1 is MNHEY and CDR2 is SMNVEV (reference sequence). The CDR3 region is CASSFEGAGTEAFF. The CDR3 bases are TGTGCCAGCAGTTTTGAGGGGGCCGGCACTGAAGCTTTCTTT.

The rearrangement uses TRBV29-1 and TRBJ1-2, with 9 bases identical to TRBD1. From germline, CDR1 is SQVTM and CDR2 ANQGSEA. This CDR3 is built from 13 residues. V shed 8 bases, J shed 4 bases, and the junction held 8 bases outside the gene matches. The CDR3 DNA follows: TGCAGCATCTACAGGGGGCGCGTCTATGGCTACACCTTC. Its translation is CSIYRGRVYGYTF. Looking up the rest from reference TRBV29-1 and TRBJ1-2 gives the full variable domain: SAVISQKPSRDICQRGTSLTIQCQVDSQVTMMFWYRQQPGQSLTLIATANQGSEATYESGFVIDKFPISRPNLTFSTLTVSNMSPEDSSIYLCSIYRGRVYGYTFGSGTRLTVV.

The chain employs TRBV6-5 and TRBJ2-1; D perhaps matches TRBD1 (6 bases). The CDR3 covers 13 residues. The V gene's germline CDR1 is MNHEY and CDR2 SVGAGI. The ends were cut back, 2 bases at V and 6 bases at J, with 8 bases in the middle. CDR3 nucleotide sequence: TGTGCCAGCAGTTACCAGGGGAGCAATGAGCAGTTCTTC. Translating it yields CASSYQGSNEQFF.

This rearrangement joins TRBV7-2 to TRBJ2-7; 9 bases fit TRBD1. V lost 5 bases, J lost 6 bases, and 14 bases stayed unmatched. The CDR3 is 16 amino acids. Germline CDR1 is SGHTA and CDR2 is FQGNSA. CDR3 DNA sequence: TGTGCCAGCAGCAAAAGGGGGACAGGGTGGATTGCCGAGCAGTACTTC. Encoded protein: CASSKRGTGWIAEQYF.

The chain joins TRBV6-5 to TRBJ2-5; D gene unclear. This CDR3 is built from 11 residues. Trimming shortened V by 6 bases and J by 5 bases, and 7 bases separated the two germline ends. Germline V CDR1 and CDR2: MNHEY, SVGAGI. CDR3 region: CASRTRETQYF. CDR3 DNA sequence: TGTGCCAGCAGGACCAGGGAGACCCAGTACTTC.

The chain carries TRBV7-9 and TRBJ1-4; D might be TRBD1 (5 bases). V was shortened by 7 bases and J by 8 bases, with 14 bases between the two germline ends. The CDR3 length is 13 residues. Germline-derived CDR1 and CDR2 are SEHNR and FQNEAQ (reference sequence). In DNA form, the CDR3 reads TGTGCCAGCAAAAGGGGTGAAGGGGAAAAACTGTTTTTT. Translating it yields CASKRGEGEKLFF.

The chain recombines TRBV28 with TRBJ1-4, with D possibly matching TRBD1 (5 bases). Germline CDR1 MDHEN, CDR2 SYDVKM. V lost 3 bases and J 2 bases, leaving 13 bases between the germline ends. The CDR3 length is 16 residues. The DNA of the CDR3 is TGTGCCAGCAGTTTCCCCGATCGGGGGACTAATGAAAAACTGTTTTTT. Translation gives CASSFPDRGTNEKLFF.

This clone was seen a single time. The genes are TRBV7-2 and TRBJ2-3, with 10 nucleotides matching TRBD2. The CDR3 runs to 15 residues. Germline CDR1 is SGHTA and CDR2 is FQGNSA. Germline trimming cut 1 base from V and 10 bases from J; bases unmatched to any gene: 8. DNA of the CDR3: TGTGCCAGCAGCTTAGAAGCGGGGGGGCCCGCCCCGCAGTATTTT. Residues: CASSLEAGGPAPQYF.

The rearrangement uses TRBV6-5 and TRBJ1-4; 10 nucleotides agree with TRBD1. CDR3 length: 14 residues. Germline CDR1 MNHEY, CDR2 SVGAGI. The V and J ends lost 6 bases and 7 bases, in that order; junction bases with no gene match: 5. CDR3 nucleotides: TGTGCCAGCAGGAGGACAGGGGGGACTGAAAAACTGTTTTTT. This translates into CASRRTGGTEKLFF.

This chain joins TRBV7-9 and TRBJ1-1; TRBD1 might be the D (5 bases). There are 13 residues in the CDR3. V was cut by 3 bases and J by 3 bases, with 8 bases left in between. CDR1 and CDR2 from the germline V gene are SEHNR and FQNEAQ (reference sequence). The CDR3 bases are TGTGCCAGCAGCTTCCAGGGTCACACTGAAGCTTTCTTT. Translated, it gives CASSFQGHTEAFF.

J is TRBJ1-1 and V is TRBV5-1; possibly TRBD1 for D (6 bases). Per the germline V gene, CDR1 is SGHRS and CDR2 is YFSETQ. The V end was cut by 0 bases, the J end by 6 bases, with 9 bases between. The CDR3 consists of 13 residues. CDR3 nucleotides: TGCGCCAGCAGCTTGGCGGGGGGCCCTGAAGCTTTCTTT. Amino acids: CASSLAGGPEAFF.

V usage is TRBV5-1 and J usage is TRBJ1-3; 7 nucleotides align to TRBD1. The V and J ends lost 3 bases and 4 bases, in that order; junction bases with no gene match: 13. The CDR3 has 17 residues. Germline CDR1 SGHRS, CDR2 YFSETQ. The CDR3 protein is CASSSSGQGELGNTIYF. The DNA of the CDR3 is TGCGCCAGCAGCTCCTCTGGCCAGGGGGAATTAGGAAACACCATATATTTT. The whole variable domain, remainder taken from reference TRBV5-1 and TRBJ1-3, is KAGVTQTPRYLIKTRGQQVTLSCSPISGHRSVSWYQQTPGQGLQFLFEYFSETQRNKGNFPGRFSGRQFSNSRSEMNVSTLELGDSALYLCASSSSGQGELGNTIYFGEGSWLTVV.

V and J are TRBV6-1 and TRBJ1-2, with no clear D. Germline CDR1 and CDR2: MNHNS and SASEGT. Trimming left V 2 bases short and J 8 bases short, with 15 bases between. The length of the CDR3 is 14 residues. In DNA, the CDR3 is TGTGCCAGCAGTGAACGGCCGATAACGGAGGGCTACACCTTC. This translates into CASSERPITEGYTF.

The rearrangement joins TRBV5-1 to TRBJ2-5, with 10 positions matching TRBD1. Per the germline V gene, CDR1 is SGHRS and CDR2 is YFSETQ. J lost 1 base, V lost 3 bases, and 6 bases had no gene match. The CDR3 is 16 amino acids. DNA for the CDR3: TGCGCCAGCAGCTCCCGGACAGGGGGTAGCCAAGAGACCCAGTACTTC. This codes for CASSSRTGGSQETQYF.

This clone appeared once. The genes are TRBV11-2 and TRBJ2-1, with TRBD2 matching 7 bases. There are 15 residues in the CDR3. V dropped 3 bases and J dropped 4; count of bases not matched to a gene: 6. Germline loops: CDR1 SGHAT, CDR2 FQNNGV. CDR3 region: CASSFITSEYNEQFF. Written as DNA, the CDR3 is TGTGCCAGCAGCTTTATTACTAGCGAGTACAATGAGCAGTTCTTC.

V gene TRBV18 combines with J gene TRBJ1-2, with 7 bases identical to TRBD1. Germline V lookup: CDR1 KGHSH, CDR2 LQKENI. The CDR3 is 14 residues long. V shed 4 bases and J 4 bases; nucleotides not matched to a gene: 6. This CDR3 is CASSRGTEAYGYTF. CDR3 nucleotides: TGTGCCAGCTCACGAGGGACAGAAGCCTATGGCTACACCTTC.

This chain links TRBV27 with TRBJ1-4; D not certain. Germline V gene data show CDR1 as MNHEY and CDR2 as SMNVEV (reference sequence). This CDR3 has 17 residues. Trimming removed 5 bases at V and 8 bases at J, with 24 bases between. The CDR3 coding sequence is TGTGCCAGCAGTAGCCTCCCGGGTCTGACCCTGAACGAAAAACTGTTTTTT. Protein product: CASSSLPGLTLNEKLFF.

This clone was recorded once. The gene calls are TRBV5-1 and TRBJ2-5, with 9 bases identical to TRBD2. CDR1 is SGHRS, CDR2 YFSETQ, per germline. Unmatched junction bases numbered 9, after V lost 4 bases and J lost 2 bases. The length of the CDR3 is 16 residues. The CDR3 DNA follows: TGCGCCAGCAGCGCCGACCCAGCGGGAGGACAAGAGACCCAGTACTTC. Amino acid sequence: CASSADPAGGQETQYF.

The chain uses TRBV5-1 and TRBJ2-2, with TRBD2 as a possible D gene (6 bases). V was cut by 3 bases and J by 1 base, with 10 bases left in between. Germline assignment: CDR1 SGHRS and CDR2 YFSETQ. The CDR3 loop spans 15 amino acids. CDR3 region: CASSWEDLNTGELFF. The DNA of the CDR3 is TGCGCCAGCAGCTGGGAGGATTTGAACACCGGGGAGCTGTTTTTT.

The genes are TRBV5-6 and TRBJ2-1; TRBD2 aligns across 11 bases. This CDR3 region has 15 residues. Germline V gene lookup returns CDR1 SGHDT and CDR2 YYEEEE. After removal of 3 bases from V and 6 bases from J, the junction contained 5 bases not matched to a gene. CDR3 in DNA: TGTGCCAGCAGCTCCCGACTAGCGGGAACCAATGAGCAGTTCTTC. As protein: CASSSRLAGTNEQFF.

This clone was counted once. V and J are TRBV2 and TRBJ2-3, with 7 bases fitting TRBD2. Per germline, CDR1 SNHLY and CDR2 FYNNEI. J gave up 0 bases and V 4 bases, and 4 bases lay outside the gene matches. The CDR3 loop spans 15 amino acids. As DNA, the CDR3 is TGTGCCAGCAGTGTGGTTAGCGGGAGCACAGATACGCAGTATTTT. It specifies CASSVVSGSTDTQYF.